This entry is about one T cell receptor (beta chain). Its antigen is currently unknown. This specimen comes from a study of shared clonotypes between healthy human individuals. The donors, healthy adults who were HIV-negative, had experienced no recent acute infections or vaccinations. Study-wide points: Naive subsets generally had larger estimated richness than memory subsets. Owing to a small donor count, the genetic and exposure-history diversity represented was limited.

Germline CDR1 SGHDT, CDR2 YYEEEE. This CDR3 comprises 16 residues. The germline V and J ends were trimmed by 5 bases and 3 bases, with 19 bases remaining between them. Profiled with immunoSEQ multiplex PCR; TCRdb holds only in-frame clones, not every one. This sample has approximately 1,500,000 clones, with around 97% found just once. This receptor was identified in a man aged 30 to 39 in good health. The material sequenced was naive CD4+ T cells sorted from blood. This sample's subset: CD45RA+ positively selected. The chain couples TRBV5-6 to TRBJ2-3; tentatively, D is TRBD2 (5 bases). The CDR3 region has the DNA TGTGCCAGCAGGACCTTTTGGGTTCGGGATACAGATACGCAGTATTTT. The encoded protein is CASRTFWVRDTDTQYF.